This TCR beta chain appears in the sequencing data of a study of blood T cell repertoires in COVID-19 (dated by TCRdb to 2020 to 2021). With respect to the entire study: Samples from collaborators originated in the United States, Italy and Spain and spanned both the acute and convalescent phases of COVID-19. The material from the prospective study consisted of cDNA or gDNA derived from T cells, B-cell-depleted T cells, or PBMCs. The dataset comprised deeply sampled blood TCRbeta repertoires from subjects exposed to, actively infected with, or recovered from COVID-19. The repertoires were released in a freely available public database meant as a resource for research on the immune response to SARS-CoV-2. The samples were drawn from two sources: the first 160 participants of the ongoing ImmuneRACE study, and 1,000 to 1,500 subjects contributed by 6 global collaborators. A de-identified subject ID, COVID-19 status, age in years and sex were almost always included in the sample metadata. HLA class I and class II types, where available, came from metadata supplied by the sample provider rather than from assay-based typing.

Of note for this clone: This clone's antigen is unknown. Base qualities are not recorded, but no much larger clone differs from it by a single base.

The immunoSEQ Assay, a bias-controlled multiplex PCR, was used to amplify TCRbeta CDR3 regions from genomic DNA. Turning to the authors' computational methods: Within the assay, amplification of reference gene primers was used to estimate how many nucleated cells each sample contained. Sequence reads were collapsed and filtered to measure the absolute abundance of every unique TCRbeta CDR3 rearrangement. Productive Simpson clonality was computed per sample as the square root of Simpson's diversity index over productive rearrangements. TCRdb took this table from immuneACCESS and kept in-frame rearrangements with V and J called. Such tables lack part of the clones; where checked against another copy, unresolved V genes explain under half of the gap, and the rest is unexplained. V and J calls and clone size are as listed in that table; D and trimming were resolved from the DNA. Counted in this sample were about 45,000 clones; about four fifths of them appeared once. The top ten clones comprise about an eighth of the sample.

The CDR3 has 12 amino acids, counting the end cysteine and phenylalanine. Just the 36-base CDR3 DNA is kept, in frame starting at base 1. Beyond this particular receptor, the publication reports: How much clinical and demographic metadata was included differed by source and by participant, and the metadata was provided uncurated.

Whole blood was collected in K2EDTA tubes by collaborating institutions according to the institutions' own protocols. Collaborator samples were shipped for TCRbeta analysis as frozen whole blood, isolated PBMCs, or DNA extracted from either sample type. The source of this sequence is a human donor in a cohort sampled during active COVID-19. Sequences were obtained from peripheral blood. The sequence is built from TRBV1 and TRBJ2-1; the table calls TRBD2, which could not be checked here. TRBV1 counts as a pseudogene. The CDR3 protein sequence reads: CTSSHPYNEQFF. At the DNA level, the sequence is TGCACCAGCAGCCACCCTTACAATGAGCAGTTCTTC.